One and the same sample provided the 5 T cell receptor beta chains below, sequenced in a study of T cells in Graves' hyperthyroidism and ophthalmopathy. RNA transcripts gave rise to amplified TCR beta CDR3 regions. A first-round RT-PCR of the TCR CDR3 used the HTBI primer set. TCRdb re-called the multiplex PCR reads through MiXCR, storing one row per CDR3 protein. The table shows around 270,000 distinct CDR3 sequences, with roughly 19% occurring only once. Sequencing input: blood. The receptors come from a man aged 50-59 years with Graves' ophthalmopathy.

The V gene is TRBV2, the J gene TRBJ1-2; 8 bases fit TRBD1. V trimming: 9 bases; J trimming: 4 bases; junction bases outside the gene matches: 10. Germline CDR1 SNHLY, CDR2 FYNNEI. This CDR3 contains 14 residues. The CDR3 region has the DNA TGTGCCAGTATGTGGGGGGACAGGCTCTATGGCTACACCTTC. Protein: CASMWGDRLYGYTF.

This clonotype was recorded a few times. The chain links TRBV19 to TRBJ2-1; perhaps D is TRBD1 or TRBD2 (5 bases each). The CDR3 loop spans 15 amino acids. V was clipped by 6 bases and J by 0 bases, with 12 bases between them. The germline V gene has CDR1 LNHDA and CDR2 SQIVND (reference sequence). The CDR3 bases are TGTGCCAGTAGGTCTGGGGGAAACTCCTACAATGAGCAGTTCTTC. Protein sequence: CASRSGGNSYNEQFF. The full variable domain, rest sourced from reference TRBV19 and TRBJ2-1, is DGGITQSPKYLFRKEGQNVTLSCEQNLNHDAMYWYRQDPGQGLRLIYYSQIVNDFQKGDIAEGYSVSREKKESFPLTVTSAQKNPTAFYLCASRSGGNSYNEQFFGPGTRLTVL.

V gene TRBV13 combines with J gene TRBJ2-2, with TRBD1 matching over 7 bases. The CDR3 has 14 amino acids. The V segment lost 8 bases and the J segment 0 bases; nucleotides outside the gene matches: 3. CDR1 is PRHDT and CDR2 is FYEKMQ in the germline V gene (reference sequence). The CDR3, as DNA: TGTGCCAGCTCAGGGGGTTCGAACACCGGGGAGCTGTTTTTT. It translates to CASSGGSNTGELFF.

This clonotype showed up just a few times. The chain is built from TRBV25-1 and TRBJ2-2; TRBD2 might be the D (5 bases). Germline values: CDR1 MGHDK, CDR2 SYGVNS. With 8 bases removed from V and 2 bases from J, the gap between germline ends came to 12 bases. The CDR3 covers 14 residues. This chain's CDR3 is CASCRAANTGELFF. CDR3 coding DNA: TGTGCCAGCTGTCGAGCGGCCAACACCGGGGAGCTGTTTTTT.

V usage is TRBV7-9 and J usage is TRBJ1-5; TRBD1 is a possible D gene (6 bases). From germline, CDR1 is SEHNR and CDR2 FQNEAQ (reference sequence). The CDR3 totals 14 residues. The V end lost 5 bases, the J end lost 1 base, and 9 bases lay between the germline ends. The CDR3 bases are TGTGCCAGCAGCCACGGACAGAGCAATCAGCCCCAGCATTTT. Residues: CASSHGQSNQPQHF.